The clone carrying this TCR beta chain turned up a few times. V shed 6 bases and J shed 8 bases, with 14 bases lying between them. This CDR3 has 13 residues. A mixed TRB-A/B primer pool amplified rearranged TRB by multiplex touch-down PCR. Each CDR3 protein gets one entry after TCRdb re-called the multiplex PCR reads with MiXCR. The sample has roughly 12,000 distinct CDR3 sequences, 20% to 30% seen once. The sample is drawn from a study of T cell repertoires in aging, cancer and after chemotherapy. Amplification of TCR beta used genomic DNA extracted from peripheral blood. The sequenced material came from blood. The rearrangement joins TRBV12-3 or TRBV12-4 to TRBJ1-5; unclear D gene. The clonotype was recovered from a human donor in good health. The CDR3 coding sequence is TGTGCCAGCAGCCATGTTTCGGCTGAGCCCCAGCATTTT. Translating gives CASSHVSAEPQHF.